This T cell receptor beta chain is drawn from a study of identical twins. General observations from the study: The study found excess low generation probability among twin-shared out-of-frame alpha sequences. Potential partial confounding of zero-insertion analyses by invariant MAIT and iNKT cells was noted.

MiXCR was run by TCRdb on the 5' RACE reads, yielding one entry per CDR3 protein. Of around 530,000 distinct CDR3 sequences listed, roughly 15% are singletons. There were only healthy Caucasians among the donors. This clonotype came up many times. Antigen specificity is unknown. V shed 4 bases, J shed 4 bases, and the junction held 12 bases outside the gene matches. The germline gives CDR1 MGHRA, CDR2 YSYEKL. The CDR3 loop spans 17 amino acids. This sample also appeared in a second study, on yellow fever vaccine responses in identical twins.

The origin of this receptor is a woman aged 18-35 years in good health. The rearrangement joins TRBV4-1 to TRBJ2-1, with 8 bases that match TRBD2. Material for sequencing was CD4+ T cells sorted from blood. CDR3 sequence (DNA): TGCGCCAGCAGCCCCGCAGGACTAGCCTCTTTTTACAATGAGCAGTTCTTC. Amino acids: CASSPAGLASFYNEQFF.